This entry is about one T cell receptor (beta chain). Recovered participants had two consecutive negative NP/OP PCR tests, healthcare professional clearance, or symptom resolution. The data derive from a study of blood T cell repertoires in COVID-19. Background on the study: Researchers got acute and convalescent COVID-19 samples from the United States, Italy and Spain. Sample material is recorded as cDNA or gDNA derived from T cells, B-cell-depleted T cells, or PBMCs.

Germline V gene data show CDR1 as MDHEN and CDR2 as SYDVKM. The J segment lost 3 bases and the V segment lost 6 bases, leaving 6 bases of the junction unmatched. This CDR3 is built from 16 residues. Measured with immunoSEQ multiplex PCR; TCRdb has only the in-frame clones, and not every one. The sample lists more than 450,000 clones; about nine tenths were seen once. The chain joins TRBV28 to TRBJ2-6; 9 bases agree with TRBD1. The sequenced sample consisted of PBMCs or T cells enriched from blood (not recorded which). This sequence originates from a woman under 30 who had recovered from COVID-19. The CDR3 spells CASSPQGAGGANVLTF. CDR3 nucleotide sequence: TGTGCCAGCAGCCCACAGGGGGCGGGTGGGGCCAACGTCCTGACTTTC.